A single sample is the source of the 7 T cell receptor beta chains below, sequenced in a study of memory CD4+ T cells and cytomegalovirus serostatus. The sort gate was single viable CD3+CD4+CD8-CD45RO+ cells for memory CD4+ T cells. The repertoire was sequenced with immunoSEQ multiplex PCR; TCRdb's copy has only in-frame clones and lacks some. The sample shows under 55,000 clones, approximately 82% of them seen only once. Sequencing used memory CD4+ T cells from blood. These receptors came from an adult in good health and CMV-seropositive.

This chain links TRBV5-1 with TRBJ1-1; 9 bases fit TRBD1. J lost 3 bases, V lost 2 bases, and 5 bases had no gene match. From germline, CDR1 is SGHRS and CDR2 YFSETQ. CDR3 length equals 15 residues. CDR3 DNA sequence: TGCGCCAGCAGCTTCGGGACAGGGTTCGACACTGAAGCTTTCTTT. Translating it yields CASSFGTGFDTEAFF.

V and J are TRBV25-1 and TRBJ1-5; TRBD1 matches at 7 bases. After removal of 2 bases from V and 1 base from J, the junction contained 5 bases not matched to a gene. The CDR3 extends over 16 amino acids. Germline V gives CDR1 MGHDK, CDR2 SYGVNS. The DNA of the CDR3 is TGTGCCAGCAGTGAAAACAGGGGAGAGAGCAATCAGCCCCAGCATTTT. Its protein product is CASSENRGESNQPQHF.

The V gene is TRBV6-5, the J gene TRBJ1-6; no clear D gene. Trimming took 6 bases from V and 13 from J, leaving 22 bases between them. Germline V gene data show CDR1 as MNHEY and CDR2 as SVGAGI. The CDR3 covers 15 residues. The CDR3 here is CASSRSERLRGPLHF. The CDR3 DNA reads TGTGCCAGCAGCAGATCGGAGAGGTTGAGAGGGCCCCTCCACTTT.

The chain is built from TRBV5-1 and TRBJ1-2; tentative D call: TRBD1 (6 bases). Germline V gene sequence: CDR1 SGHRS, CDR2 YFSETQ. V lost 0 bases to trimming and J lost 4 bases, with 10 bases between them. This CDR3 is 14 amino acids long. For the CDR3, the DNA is TGCGCCAGCAGCTTGGACAGGGAGGCCTATGGCTACACCTTC. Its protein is CASSLDREAYGYTF.

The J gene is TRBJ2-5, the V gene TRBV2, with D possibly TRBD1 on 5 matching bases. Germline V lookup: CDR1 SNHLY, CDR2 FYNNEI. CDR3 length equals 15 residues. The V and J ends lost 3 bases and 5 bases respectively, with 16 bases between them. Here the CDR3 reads CASSEMVIGDETQYF. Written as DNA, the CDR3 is TGTGCCAGCAGTGAGATGGTGATAGGGGATGAGACCCAGTACTTC.

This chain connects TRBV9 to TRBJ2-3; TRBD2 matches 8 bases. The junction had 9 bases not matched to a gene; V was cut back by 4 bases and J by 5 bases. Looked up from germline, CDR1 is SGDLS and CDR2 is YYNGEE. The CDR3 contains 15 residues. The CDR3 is CASSLVALAGDTQYF. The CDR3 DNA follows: TGTGCCAGCAGCTTAGTGGCGCTAGCGGGAGATACGCAGTATTTT. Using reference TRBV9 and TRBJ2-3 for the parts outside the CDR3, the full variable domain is DSGVTQTPKHLITATGQRVTLRCSPRSGDLSVYWYQQSLDQGLQFLIQYYNGEERAKGNILERFSAQQFPDLHSELNLSSLELGDSALYFCASSLVALAGDTQYFGPGTRLTVL.

CDR3 coding DNA: TGTGCCAGTAGTCTCACCGGGACTAGCGGCCACTACGAGCAGTACTTC. Its translation: CASSLTGTSGHYEQYF. The chain joins TRBV19 to TRBJ2-7; 11 bases agree with TRBD2. The germline V gene encodes CDR1 LNHDA and CDR2 SQIVND (reference sequence). The CDR3 is 16 amino acids. Trimming removed 5 bases from V and 3 bases from J; junction bases left unmatched: 9. Supplemented by reference TRBV19 and TRBJ2-7, the full variable domain reads DGGITQSPKYLFRKEGQNVTLSCEQNLNHDAMYWYRQDPGQGLRLIYYSQIVNDFQKGDIAEGYSVSREKKESFPLTVTSAQKNPTAFYLCASSLTGTSGHYEQYFGPGTRLTVT.